This is a list of T cell receptor beta chains from one sample in a study of cytomegalovirus exposure and HLA in healthy donors. Assay used: immunoSEQ multiplex PCR; TCRdb lists only in-frame clones, some missing. The profile shows approximately 200,000 clones, around 77% of them singletons. The sample consisted of PBMCs. The receptors stem from a woman aged 18-35 years in good health and CMV-seronegative. Both conserved end residues are part of each CDR3. The D gene is left open where the match is weak. Size is omitted from some rows. Given values are once, few, many or a class for expanded clones.

j_call v_call d_call clone_size cdr3_aa cdr3_nt
TRBJ1-2 TRBV9 . . CASSPRGQGTTYGYTF TGTGCCAGCAGCCCACGTGGGCAGGGGACAACTTATGGCTACACCTTC
TRBJ1-5 TRBV19 . . CASSLTENQPQHF TGTGCCAGTAGTTTAACAGAGAATCAGCCCCAGCATTTT
TRBJ1-2 TRBV20-1 . once CSAQLRGYTF TGCAGTGCCCAGTTGAGGGGCTACACCTTC
TRBJ1-6 TRBV2 TRBD1 . CASSGGTGTGDYNSPLHF TGTGCCAGCAGTGGAGGGACCGGGACAGGGGACTATAATTCACCCCTCCACTTT
TRBJ1-1 TRBV29-1 . . CSVTDGTLNTEAFF TGCAGCGTTACCGACGGGACTTTGAACACTGAAGCTTTCTTT
TRBJ2-2 TRBV28 . . CASSLGGGGTGELFF TGTGCCAGCAGTTTAGGCGGGGGCGGTACCGGGGAGCTGTTTTTT
TRBJ2-6 TRBV4-1 TRBD1 . CASSQTGTGISGANVLTF TGCGCCAGCAGCCAAACCGGGACAGGTATCTCTGGGGCCAACGTCCTGACTTTC
TRBJ2-7 TRBV11-2 . . CASSPSTSLSYEQYF TGTGCCAGCAGCCCGTCGACTTCCCTCTCCTACGAGCAGTACTTC
TRBJ1-1 TRBV5-1 TRBD1 . CASSPGQGSTEAFF TGCGCCAGCAGCCCGGGACAGGGAAGTACTGAAGCTTTCTTT
TRBJ2-5 TRBV29-1 TRBD1 . CSVKQGASRETQYF TGCAGCGTTAAACAGGGGGCGAGTAGAGAGACCCAGTACTTC
TRBJ1-2 TRBV19 . . CASSIAHRGAGGYTF TGTGCCAGTAGTATCGCCCATCGGGGGGCCGGTGGCTACACCTTC
TRBJ1-1 TRBV7-9 TRBD1 . CASSFLQGGNTEAFF TGTGCCAGCAGCTTTTTACAGGGGGGAAACACTGAAGCTTTCTTT
TRBJ1-1 TRBV9 TRBD1 . CASSRSGTGVRTEAFF TGTGCCAGCAGCAGATCCGGGACAGGGGTGAGGACTGAAGCTTTCTTT
TRBJ2-1 TRBV27 TRBD2 . CASSLSGGQGEQFF TGTGCCAGCAGTTTGAGCGGGGGGCAGGGAGAGCAGTTCTTC
TRBJ1-5 TRBV19 . . CASSIGAGANQPQHF TGTGCCAGTAGTATAGGGGCAGGGGCAAATCAGCCCCAGCATTTT
TRBJ2-2 TRBV2 TRBD1 . CASSDRGTNTGELFF TGTGCCAGCAGTGACAGGGGGACGAACACCGGGGAGCTGTTTTTT